This T cell receptor beta chain is drawn from a study of cytomegalovirus exposure and HLA in healthy donors. Study-wide findings and caveats: In vitro testing confirmed a few CMV-associated chains as specific for CMV antigens. The finding came from a later analysis; first-cohort TCR clusters tended to co-occur in the roughly 120 validation repertoires.

Sequencing was performed with immunoSEQ multiplex PCR; in TCRdb, only in-frame clones are kept and a portion is missing. The repertoire includes roughly 120,000 clones, roughly 87% of them detected once, and under 2% sits in the top ten. Of note for this clone: Its antigen is unidentified.

V lost 0 bases to trimming and J lost 7 bases, with 17 bases between them. The CDR3 spans 16 residues. The germline V gene has CDR1 SGDLS and CDR2 YYNGEE. Input material: PBMCs. This sequence joins TRBV9 and TRBJ2-1; D may be TRBD2 (6 bases). This clonotype was sampled from a woman aged 18-35 years in good health and CMV-seronegative. The DNA for the CDR3 is TGTGCCAGCAGCGTAGGGAGCGGGTCCCCGGGTAATGAGCAGTTCTTC. This encodes CASSVGSGSPGNEQFF.